This T cell receptor (beta chain) was retrieved from a study of early T cells in non-severe SARS-CoV-2 infection. For this clonotype: The antigen is not known.

This CDR3 contains 14 residues. Germline V gene sequence: CDR1 SQVTM, CDR2 ANQGSEA. The V end was cut by 7 bases, the J end by 8 bases, with 21 bases between. TCRdb analysed the 5' RACE reads with MiXCR anew, one entry per CDR3 protein. The data show around 80,000 distinct CDR3 sequences, approximately 12% seen once. General study findings and limits: Clonotype matching in VDJdb favored anti-spike CD8 responses and did not capture private and CD4 specificities.

The sequence was collected from an adult who was a healthcare worker with PCR-confirmed SARS-CoV-2 infection or an uninfected control (not recorded which). Specimen: whole blood. The rearrangement joins TRBV29-1 to TRBJ2-1, with D perhaps matching TRBD1 (6 bases). CDR3 in DNA: TGCAGCGAGCTTAGGGCAGGGGAGCGCTATGAGCAGTTCTTC. Translating it yields CSELRAGERYEQFF.